The rows below give T cell receptor beta chains drawn from one sample of a study of CD8 T cells in ankylosing spondylitis. TCRdb re-analysed the 5' RACE reads in MiXCR, keeping a single row per CDR3 protein. The repertoire has more than 20,000 distinct CDR3 sequences, 13% of them found once; the top ten carry about 35%. The sample was blood. Receptor source: a male donor with ankylosing spondylitis or in good health (not recorded which). Each CDR3 is given with its conserved first and last residue. Fields, in order: D gene, J gene, V gene, clone size, CDR3 protein, CDR3 DNA. A D gene is named only where the DNA matches it firmly. Only some rows state a clone size, as once, few, many or a class for expanded clones.

. TRBJ2-3 TRBV5-1 many CASSSAGTDTQYF TGCGCCAGCAGCTCCGCCGGCACAGATACGCAGTATTTT
. TRBJ2-7 TRBV12-3/TRBV12-4 many CASSPLAGSMEQYF TGTGCCAGCAGTCCCCTAGCAGGCTCAATGGAGCAGTACTTC
. TRBJ2-1 TRBV4-1 . CASSPVDMGFSNEQFF TGCGCCAGCAGCCCCGTGGACATGGGCTTCTCCAATGAGCAGTTCTTC
. TRBJ1-4 TRBV7-2 few CASSTSRPGEKLFF TGTGCCAGCAGCACCAGTCGTCCCGGGGAAAAACTGTTTTTT
TRBD1 TRBJ2-7 TRBV20-1 few CSADPGQGSYEQYF TGCAGTGCGGATCCGGGACAGGGGTCCTACGAGCAGTACTTC
TRBD1 TRBJ2-5 TRBV28 many CASATQGRKETQYF TGTGCCAGCGCCACACAGGGGCGGAAAGAGACCCAGTACTTC
. TRBJ2-3 TRBV4-2 few CASSQDVATDTQYF TGTGCCAGCAGCCAAGATGTAGCGACAGATACGCAGTATTTT
. TRBJ2-5 TRBV29-1 few CSVLRGETQYF TGCAGCGTTCTTAGGGGAGAGACCCAGTACTTC
TRBD2 TRBJ2-1 TRBV28 few CASSSRGGRAHVEQFF TGTGCCAGCAGTTCGCGGGGCGGGAGGGCCCATGTTGAGCAGTTCTTC
. TRBJ2-7 TRBV29-1 many CSVARSSEQYF TGCAGCGTCGCACGGAGTAGCGAGCAGTACTTC
. TRBJ2-1 TRBV6-5 many CATRTHNEQFF TGTGCCACCCGAACCCACAATGAGCAGTTCTTC
TRBD1 TRBJ1-6 TRBV5-1 . CASSLDRGPNSPLHF TGCGCCAGCAGCCTGGACAGGGGTCCTAATTCACCCCTCCACTTT
TRBD2 TRBJ2-3 TRBV20-1 few CSASFGGLDTQYF TGCAGTGCTAGTTTCGGGGGGTTAGATACGCAGTATTTT
TRBD1 TRBJ2-7 TRBV7-9 . CASSFRDRDYEQYF TGTGCCAGCAGCTTTCGGGACAGGGATTACGAGCAGTACTTC
. TRBJ1-2 TRBV9 many CASSVDSGNGYTF TGTGCCAGCAGCGTAGACAGTGGGAATGGCTACACCTTC
. TRBJ1-4 TRBV5-1 . CASSAGSPNEKLFF TGCGCCAGCAGCGCCGGGTCTCCTAATGAAAAACTGTTTTTT
. TRBJ2-1 TRBV7-2 . CASSPNGGAVNEQFF TGTGCCAGCAGCCCCAATGGCGGGGCGGTAAATGAGCAGTTCTTC
. TRBJ2-2 TRBV5-6 . CASSFGTPRTANTGELFF TGTGCCAGCAGCTTCGGCACCCCTCGGACAGCGAACACCGGGGAGCTGTTTTTT
. TRBJ2-2 TRBV29-1 . CSVDPTDSNTGELFF TGCAGCGTTGACCCGACAGACTCGAACACCGGGGAGCTGTTTTTT
. TRBJ2-3 TRBV20-1 few CSASGTTGYTDTQYF TGCAGTGCTTCCGGGACCACAGGATACACAGATACGCAGTATTTT
. TRBJ2-1 TRBV3-1 few CASSIGLYNEQFF TGTGCCAGCAGCATCGGACTTTACAATGAGCAGTTCTTC
. TRBJ2-3 TRBV10-3 few CAITGSSTDTQYF TGTGCCATCACGGGGTCGAGCACAGATACGCAGTATTTT
. TRBJ2-1 TRBV6-5 many CASNDQGNEQFF TGTGCCAGCAATGACCAGGGTAATGAGCAGTTCTTC
TRBD2 TRBJ2-1 TRBV28 many CASSFRLAGYNEQFF TGTGCCAGCAGTTTTCGACTAGCGGGATACAATGAGCAGTTCTTC
TRBD2 TRBJ2-3 TRBV12-3/TRBV12-4 many CASSLMSGGSTDTQYF TGTGCCAGCAGTTTGATGAGCGGGGGGAGTACAGATACGCAGTATTTT
. TRBJ2-2 TRBV2 . CASSGLIPNGELFF TGTGCCAGCAGCGGACTAATACCCAACGGGGAGCTGTTTTTT